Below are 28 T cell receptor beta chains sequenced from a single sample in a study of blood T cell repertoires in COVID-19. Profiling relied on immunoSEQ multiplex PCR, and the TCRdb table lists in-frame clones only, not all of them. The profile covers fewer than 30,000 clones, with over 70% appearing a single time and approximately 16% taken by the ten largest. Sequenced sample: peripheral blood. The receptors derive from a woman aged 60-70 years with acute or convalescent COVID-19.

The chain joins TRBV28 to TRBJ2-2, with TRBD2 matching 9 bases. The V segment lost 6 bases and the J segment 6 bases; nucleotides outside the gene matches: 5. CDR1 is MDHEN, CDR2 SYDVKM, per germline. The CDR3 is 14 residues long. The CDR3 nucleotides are TGTGCCAGCAGGCCTAGACTAGCGGCCGGGGAGCTGTTTTTT. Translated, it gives CASRPRLAAGELFF.

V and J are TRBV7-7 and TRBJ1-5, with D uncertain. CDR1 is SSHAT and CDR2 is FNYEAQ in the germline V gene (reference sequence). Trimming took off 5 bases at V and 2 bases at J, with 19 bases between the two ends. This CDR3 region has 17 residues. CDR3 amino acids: CASSPPMELRGNQPQHF. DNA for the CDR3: TGTGCCAGCAGCCCACCGATGGAGCTTCGGGGCAATCAGCCCCAGCATTTT. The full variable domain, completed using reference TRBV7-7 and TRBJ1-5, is GAGVSQSPRYKVTKRGQDVTLRCDPISSHATLYWYQQALGQGPEFLTYFNYEAQPDKSGLPSDRFSAERPEGSISTLTIQRTEQRDSAMYRCASSPPMELRGNQPQHFGDGTRLSIL.

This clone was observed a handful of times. This CDR3 reads CASSLTAGKSPLHF. CDR3 coding DNA: TGTGCCAGCAGCTTAACGGCAGGGAAGTCACCCCTCCACTTT. This chain links TRBV11-3 with TRBJ1-6; possible D gene TRBD1, 5 bases. The CDR3 totals 14 residues. V was cut by 2 bases and J by 10 bases, with 12 bases left in between. Germline V gene lookup returns CDR1 SGHNT and CDR2 YENEEA.

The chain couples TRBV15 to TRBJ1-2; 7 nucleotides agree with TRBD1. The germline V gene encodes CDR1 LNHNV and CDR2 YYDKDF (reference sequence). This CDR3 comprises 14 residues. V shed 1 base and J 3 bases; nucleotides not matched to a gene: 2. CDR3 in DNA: TGTGCCACCAGCAGAGGGGACAGTCACTATGGCTACACCTTC. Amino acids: CATSRGDSHYGYTF.

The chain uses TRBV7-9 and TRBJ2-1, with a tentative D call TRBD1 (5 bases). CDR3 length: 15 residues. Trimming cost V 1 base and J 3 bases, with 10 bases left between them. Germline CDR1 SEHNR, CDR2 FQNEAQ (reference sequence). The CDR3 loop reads CASSLGQGIYNEQFF. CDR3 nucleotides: TGTGCCAGCAGCTTAGGGCAGGGAATCTACAATGAGCAGTTCTTC.

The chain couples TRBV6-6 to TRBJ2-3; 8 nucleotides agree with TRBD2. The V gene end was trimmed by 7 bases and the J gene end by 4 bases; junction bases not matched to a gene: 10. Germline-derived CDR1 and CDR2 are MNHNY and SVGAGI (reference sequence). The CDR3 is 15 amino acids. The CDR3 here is CASTKGGRGADTQYF. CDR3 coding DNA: TGTGCCAGCACCAAAGGGGGGCGGGGGGCAGATACGCAGTATTTT.

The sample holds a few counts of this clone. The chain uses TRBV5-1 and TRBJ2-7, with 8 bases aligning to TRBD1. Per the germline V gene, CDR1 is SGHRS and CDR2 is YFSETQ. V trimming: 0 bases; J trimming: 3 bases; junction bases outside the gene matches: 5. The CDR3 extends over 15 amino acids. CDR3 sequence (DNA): TGCGCCAGCAGCTTGGAAGCAGGGACAGGCTACGAGCAGTACTTC. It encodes CASSLEAGTGYEQYF.

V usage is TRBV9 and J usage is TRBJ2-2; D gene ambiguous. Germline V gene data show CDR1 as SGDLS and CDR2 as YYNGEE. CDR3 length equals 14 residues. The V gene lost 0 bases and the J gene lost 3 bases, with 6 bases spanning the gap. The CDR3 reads CASSVAVYTGELFF. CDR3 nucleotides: TGTGCCAGCAGCGTAGCCGTTTACACCGGGGAGCTGTTTTTT.

The CDR3 DNA reads TGTGCCAGCAGATGGCGGGCAGCAACTAATGAAAAACTGTTTTTT. This sequence encodes CASRWRAATNEKLFF. The chain employs TRBV2 and TRBJ1-4; D not certain. Trimming took off 6 bases at V and 0 bases at J, with 11 bases between the two ends. CDR3 length: 15 residues. Germline V gives CDR1 SNHLY, CDR2 FYNNEI.

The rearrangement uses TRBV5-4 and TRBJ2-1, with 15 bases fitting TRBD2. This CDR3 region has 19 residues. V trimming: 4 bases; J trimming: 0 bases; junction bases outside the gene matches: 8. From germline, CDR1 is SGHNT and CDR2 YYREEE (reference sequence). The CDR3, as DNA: TGTGCCAGCAGCGGCACCGGGACTAGCGGGGGGAGCTCCTACAATGAGCAGTTCTTC. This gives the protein CASSGTGTSGGSSYNEQFF. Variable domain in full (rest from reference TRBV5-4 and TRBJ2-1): ETGVTQSPTHLIKTRGQQVTLRCSSQSGHNTVSWYQQALGQGPQFIFQYYREEENGRGNFPPRFSGLQFPNYSSELNVNALELDDSALYLCASSGTGTSGGSSYNEQFFGPGTRLTVL.

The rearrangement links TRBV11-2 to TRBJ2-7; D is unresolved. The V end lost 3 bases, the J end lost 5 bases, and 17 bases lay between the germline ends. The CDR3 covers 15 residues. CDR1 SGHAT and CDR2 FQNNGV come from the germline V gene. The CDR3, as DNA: TGTGCCAGCAGCTTTACTTCTACCTTCACCCACGAGCAGTACTTC. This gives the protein CASSFTSTFTHEQYF.

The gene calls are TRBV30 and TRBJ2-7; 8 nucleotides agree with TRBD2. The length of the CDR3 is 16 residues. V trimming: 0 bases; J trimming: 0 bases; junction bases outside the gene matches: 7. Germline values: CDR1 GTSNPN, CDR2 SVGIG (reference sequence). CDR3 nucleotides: TGTGCCTGGAGTGTACGGGCTAGCGGGCCCTCCTACGAGCAGTACTTC. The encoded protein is CAWSVRASGPSYEQYF. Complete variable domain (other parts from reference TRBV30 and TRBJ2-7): SQTIHQWPATLVQPVGSPLSLECTVEGTSNPNLYWYRQAAGRGLQLLFYSVGIGQISSEVPQNLSASRPQDRQFILSSKKLLLSDSGFYLCAWSVRASGPSYEQYFGPGTRLTVT.

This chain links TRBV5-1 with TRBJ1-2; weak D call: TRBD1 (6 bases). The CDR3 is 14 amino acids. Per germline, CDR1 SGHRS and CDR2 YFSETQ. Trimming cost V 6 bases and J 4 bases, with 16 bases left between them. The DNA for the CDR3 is TGCGCCAGCACCTCGACCACAGGGTCCTATGGCTACACCTTC. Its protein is CASTSTTGSYGYTF. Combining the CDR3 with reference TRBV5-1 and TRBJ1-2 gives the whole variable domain KAGVTQTPRYLIKTRGQQVTLSCSPISGHRSVSWYQQTPGQGLQFLFEYFSETQRNKGNFPGRFSGRQFSNSRSEMNVSTLELGDSALYLCASTSTTGSYGYTFGSGTRLTVV.

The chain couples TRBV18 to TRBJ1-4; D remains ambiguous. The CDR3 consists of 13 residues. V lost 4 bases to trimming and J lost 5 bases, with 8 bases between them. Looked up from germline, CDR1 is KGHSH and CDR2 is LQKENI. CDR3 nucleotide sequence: TGTGCCAGCTCACTACAGAGAAATGAAAAACTGTTTTTT. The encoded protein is CASSLQRNEKLFF.

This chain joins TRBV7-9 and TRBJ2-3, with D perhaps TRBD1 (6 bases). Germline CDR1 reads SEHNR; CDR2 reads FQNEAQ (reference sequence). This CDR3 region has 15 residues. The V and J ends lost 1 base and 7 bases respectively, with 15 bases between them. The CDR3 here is CASSLVRGGPNTQYF. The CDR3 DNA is TGTGCCAGCAGCTTAGTCAGGGGCGGTCCAAATACGCAGTATTTT.

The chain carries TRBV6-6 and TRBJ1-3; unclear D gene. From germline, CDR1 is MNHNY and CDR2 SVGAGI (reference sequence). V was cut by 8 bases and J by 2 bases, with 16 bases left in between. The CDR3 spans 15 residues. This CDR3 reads CASGLDTPTGNTIYF. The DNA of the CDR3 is TGTGCCAGCGGATTAGACACGCCGACTGGAAACACCATATATTTT.

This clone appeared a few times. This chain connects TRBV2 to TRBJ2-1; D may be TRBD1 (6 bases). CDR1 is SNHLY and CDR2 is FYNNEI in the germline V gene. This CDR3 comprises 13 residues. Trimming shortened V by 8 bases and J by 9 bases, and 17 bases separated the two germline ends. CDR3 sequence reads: CASGGRGIGEQFF. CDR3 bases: TGTGCCAGCGGGGGCAGGGGCATAGGTGAGCAGTTCTTC.

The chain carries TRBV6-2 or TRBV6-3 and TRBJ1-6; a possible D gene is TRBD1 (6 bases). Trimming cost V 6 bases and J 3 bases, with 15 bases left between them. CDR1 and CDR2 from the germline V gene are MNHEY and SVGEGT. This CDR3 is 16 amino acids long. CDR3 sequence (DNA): TGTGCCAGCAGCCCGGACAGACCGAACTATAATTCACCCCTCCACTTT. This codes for CASSPDRPNYNSPLHF.

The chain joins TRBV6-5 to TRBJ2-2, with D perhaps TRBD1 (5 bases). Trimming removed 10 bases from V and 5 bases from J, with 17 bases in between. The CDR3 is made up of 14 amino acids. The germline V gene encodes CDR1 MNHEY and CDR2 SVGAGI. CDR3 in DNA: TGTGCCATAAGGGGTCCCATCGGGACCGGGGAGCTGTTTTTT. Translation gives CAIRGPIGTGELFF.

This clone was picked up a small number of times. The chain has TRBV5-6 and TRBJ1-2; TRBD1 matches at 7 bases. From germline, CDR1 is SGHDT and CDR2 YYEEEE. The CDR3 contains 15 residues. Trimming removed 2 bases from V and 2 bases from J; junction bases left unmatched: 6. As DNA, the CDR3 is TGTGCCAGCAGCTTTAGCTTGACAGGGAACTATGGCTACACCTTC. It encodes CASSFSLTGNYGYTF.

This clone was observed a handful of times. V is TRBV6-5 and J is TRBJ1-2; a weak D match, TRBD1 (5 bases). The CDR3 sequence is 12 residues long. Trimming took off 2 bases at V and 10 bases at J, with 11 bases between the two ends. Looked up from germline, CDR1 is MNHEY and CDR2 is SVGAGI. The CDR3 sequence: CASSYGAGDYTF. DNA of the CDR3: TGTGCCAGCAGTTACGGGGCGGGGGACTACACCTTC.

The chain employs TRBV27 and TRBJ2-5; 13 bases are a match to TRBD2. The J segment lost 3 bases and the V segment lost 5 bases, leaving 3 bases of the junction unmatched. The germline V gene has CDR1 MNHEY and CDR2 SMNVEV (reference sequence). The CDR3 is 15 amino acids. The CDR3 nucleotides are TGTGCCAGCAGTCAACTAGCGGGGGGGAAAGAGACCCAGTACTTC. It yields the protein CASSQLAGGKETQYF.

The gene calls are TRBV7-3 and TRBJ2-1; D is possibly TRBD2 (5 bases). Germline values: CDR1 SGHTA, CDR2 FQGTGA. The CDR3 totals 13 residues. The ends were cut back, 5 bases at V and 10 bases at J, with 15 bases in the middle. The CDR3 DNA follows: TGTGCCAGCAGCCTGTCGAATTCGGGGGAGCAGTTCTTC. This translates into CASSLSNSGEQFF.

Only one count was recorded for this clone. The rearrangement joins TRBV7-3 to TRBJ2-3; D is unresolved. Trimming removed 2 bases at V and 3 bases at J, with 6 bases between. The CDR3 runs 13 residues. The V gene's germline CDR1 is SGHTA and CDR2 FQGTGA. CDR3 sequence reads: CASSLGATDTQYF. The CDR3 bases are TGTGCCAGCAGCTTAGGTGCGACAGATACGCAGTATTTT.

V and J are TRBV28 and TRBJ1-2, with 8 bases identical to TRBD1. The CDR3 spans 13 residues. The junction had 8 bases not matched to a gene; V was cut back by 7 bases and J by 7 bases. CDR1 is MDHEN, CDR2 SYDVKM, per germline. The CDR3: CASISQGASGYTF. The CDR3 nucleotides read TGTGCCAGCATCTCCCAGGGGGCGTCTGGCTACACCTTC.

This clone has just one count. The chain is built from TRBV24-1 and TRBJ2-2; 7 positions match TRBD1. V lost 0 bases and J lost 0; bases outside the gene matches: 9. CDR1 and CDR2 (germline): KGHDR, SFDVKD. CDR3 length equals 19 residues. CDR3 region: CATSDLGAGGFANTGELFF. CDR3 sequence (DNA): TGTGCCACCAGTGATTTGGGGGCAGGGGGTTTCGCGAACACCGGGGAGCTGTTTTTT.

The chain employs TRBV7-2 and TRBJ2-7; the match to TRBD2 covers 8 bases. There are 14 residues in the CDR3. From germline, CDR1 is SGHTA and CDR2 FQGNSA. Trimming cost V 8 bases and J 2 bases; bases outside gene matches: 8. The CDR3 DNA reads TGTGCCAGCGGTAGCGGGGTGAATACCTACGAGCAGTACTTC. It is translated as CASGSGVNTYEQYF.

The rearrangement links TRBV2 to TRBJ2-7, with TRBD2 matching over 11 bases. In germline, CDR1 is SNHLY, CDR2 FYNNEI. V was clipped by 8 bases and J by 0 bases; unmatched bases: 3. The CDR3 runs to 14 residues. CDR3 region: CASATSGGSYEQYF. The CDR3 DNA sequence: TGTGCCAGCGCAACTAGCGGGGGCTCCTACGAGCAGTACTTC.